These T cell receptor beta chains were read from a single sample in a study of T cell responses to AZD1222 COVID-19 vaccine. Here immunoSEQ multiplex PCR was the method, and the copy in TCRdb shows in-frame clones only, minus some. The data show about 270,000 clones, around 92% seen once. Sequences were derived from peripheral blood, sampled 28 days after the second AZD1222 dose. The receptors shown here come from an adult who received the AZD1222 COVID-19 vaccine. The conserved cysteine and the conserved F or W are not part of the CDR3 here. Clone size, where shown, is once, few, many, or a class for clones that have expanded.

J: TRBJ2-2
length: 11
V: TRBV28
size: NA
CDR3: ATKDPNTGELF

J: TRBJ2-3
length: 14
V: TRBV6-5
size: NA
CDR3: ASSFLQAGGTDTQY

J: TRBJ2-3
length: 13
V: TRBV6-2/TRBV6-3
size: NA
CDR3: ASSGQIRSTDTQY

J: TRBJ2-3
length: 13
V: TRBV14
size: NA
CDR3: ASSHYRRITDTQY

J: TRBJ2-3
length: 12
V: TRBV7-2
size: NA
CDR3: ASSVTGGTDTQY

J: TRBJ1-1
length: 11
V: TRBV5-1
size: NA
CDR3: ASSLGDSEKAF

J: TRBJ1-2
length: 12
V: TRBV18
size: NA
CDR3: ASSPGQGFYGYT

J: TRBJ2-1
length: 11
V: TRBV29-1
size: few
CDR3: SVEPRIAGEQF

J: TRBJ1-6
length: 13
V: TRBV29-1
size: NA
CDR3: SVKTAGSYNSPLH

J: TRBJ1-6
length: 16
V: TRBV19
size: NA
CDR3: ASSNRDRGRSYNSPLH

J: TRBJ2-7
length: 14
V: TRBV2
size: NA
CDR3: ASRYSSGSTSYEQY

J: TRBJ1-1
length: 12
V: TRBV5-4
size: NA
CDR3: ASSFGQVNTEAF

J: TRBJ1-3
length: 11
V: TRBV21-1
size: once
CDR3: ALNRISGNTIY

J: TRBJ1-6
length: 14
V: TRBV4-1
size: NA
CDR3: ASSQVGDWGLKSLH

J: TRBJ2-5
length: 10
V: TRBV28
size: NA
CDR3: ASSLLQGTQY

J: TRBJ2-3
length: 13
V: TRBV18
size: NA
CDR3: ASSPSDGGTDTQY

J: TRBJ2-3
length: 13
V: TRBV7-3
size: NA
CDR3: ASSTGTGSTDTQY

J: TRBJ1-4
length: 9
V: TRBV19
size: NA
CDR3: ASRSVEKLF

J: TRBJ1-6
length: 12
V: TRBV10-2
size: NA
CDR3: ASRPGQANSPLH

J: TRBJ2-5
length: 13
V: TRBV2
size: NA
CDR3: AILSKGLTEETQY

J: TRBJ1-4
length: 14
V: TRBV5-1
size: NA
CDR3: ASRRQTSATNEKLF

J: TRBJ2-2
length: 11
V: TRBV5-8
size: NA
CDR3: ASRRAGPGELF

J: TRBJ2-2
length: 9
V: TRBV6-5
size: NA
CDR3: ASRNTGELF

J: TRBJ1-2
length: 10
V: TRBV28
size: NA
CDR3: ASSLRTYGYT

J: TRBJ1-3
length: 13
V: TRBV28
size: NA
CDR3: ASRTGTETGNTIY

J: TRBJ1-5
length: 13
V: TRBV27
size: NA
CDR3: ASSTGQGDNQPQH

J: TRBJ2-2
length: 13
V: TRBV5-1
size: NA
CDR3: ASSLMGPRAGELF

J: TRBJ2-7
length: 15
V: TRBV15
size: once
CDR3: ATSFAGVGEGFYEQY

J: TRBJ1-2
length: 10
V: TRBV29-1
size: once
CDR3: SVGDGRHGYT

J: TRBJ1-5
length: 11
V: TRBV7-9
size: NA
CDR3: ASSLDVYQPQH

J: TRBJ2-7
length: 10
V: TRBV5-8
size: NA
CDR3: ASSLFGYEQY

J: TRBJ1-2
length: 11
V: TRBV11-2
size: NA
CDR3: ASSQDSLYGYT

J: TRBJ2-3
length: 12
V: TRBV18
size: once
CDR3: ASSPQRGGDTQY

J: TRBJ1-1
length: 11
V: TRBV7-3
size: NA
CDR3: ASSLERDTEAF

J: TRBJ2-7
length: 12
V: TRBV19
size: NA
CDR3: ASSNGGAPYEQY

J: TRBJ1-3
length: 11
V: TRBV12-3/TRBV12-4
size: once
CDR3: ASSFYSGNTIY

J: TRBJ2-1
length: 15
V: TRBV15
size: NA
CDR3: ATRTGLAGGFHNEQF

J: TRBJ2-7
length: 13
V: TRBV6-5
size: NA
CDR3: ASRASGGRLNEQY

J: TRBJ1-1
length: 14
V: TRBV5-5
size: NA
CDR3: ASSLEAGIINTEAF

J: TRBJ1-1
length: 12
V: TRBV6-5
size: NA
CDR3: ASSPREYSTEAF

J: TRBJ2-7
length: 9
V: TRBV2
size: NA
CDR3: ASSEGYEQY

J: TRBJ2-2
length: 10
V: TRBV27
size: NA
CDR3: ASSFPSGELF

J: TRBJ1-2
length: 11
V: TRBV7-9
size: NA
CDR3: ASSPLGIGGYT

J: TRBJ1-2
length: 13
V: TRBV4-3
size: NA
CDR3: ASSQEGIGSYGYT

J: TRBJ2-1
length: 12
V: TRBV2
size: NA
CDR3: ASSEQGTYNEQF

J: TRBJ1-4
length: 11
V: TRBV18
size: NA
CDR3: ASSPRQDEKLF